This T cell receptor (beta chain) was observed in a study of cytomegalovirus exposure and HLA in healthy donors. Whole-study results and caveats: There were some V segments, including TRBV6-2 and TRBV6-3, excluded as indistinguishable.

Regarding this clone: What it recognizes is unknown.

PCR involved 60 Vbeta and 13 Jbeta primers. The protocol was immunoSEQ multiplex PCR, while the TCRdb copy is restricted to in-frame clones and leaves out a portion. The table lists about 160,000 clones, roughly 84% of them singletons. The CDR3 is 15 residues long. The germline CDR1 and CDR2 sequences are SGHTA and FQGNSA. V lost 1 base, J lost 4 bases, and 13 bases lay in between. The receptor's source is a woman younger than 30 in good health and CMV-seronegative. The J gene is TRBJ1-2, the V gene TRBV7-2, with D possibly TRBD1 on 5 matching bases. The sequenced sample was PBMCs. The CDR3 nucleotides are TGTGCCAGCAGCTTAGTCCAGGGTTCCCTCTATGGCTACACCTTC. Translating it yields CASSLVQGSLYGYTF.